The clone carrying this T cell receptor (beta chain) was observed many times. Its antigen is not known. The CDR3 runs 16 residues. The V and J ends lost 5 bases and 5 bases respectively, with 19 bases between them. CDR1 is SGHVS, CDR2 FQNEAQ, per germline. The source of the sample is a study of breast tumors, draining lymph nodes, adjacent tissues. One entry per CDR3 protein results from TCRdb running MiXCR on the multiplex PCR reads. The sample records 270,000 or so distinct CDR3 sequences, around 31% being singletons. Axillary draining lymph nodes of breast cancer patients supplied the node samples. General study results and limits: The data were judged consistent with most tumor T cells coming from lymph node and expanding in tumor. Compared with lymph nodes, tumors were less diverse; compared with nontumor tissue, more. Luminal-like breast cancer showed significantly higher tumor–nontumor repertoire similarity than basal-like.

The sequencing sample was made of axillary lymph node tissue. V is TRBV7-8 and J is TRBJ1-5; D is perhaps TRBD1 (5 bases). This clonotype was sampled from a female donor with breast cancer. Some clones in this sample may be carry-over from other donors' samples. This CDR3 is CASSPVGRQSHQPQHF. CDR3 sequence (DNA): TGTGCCAGCAGCCCCGTGGGCCGACAGTCTCATCAGCCCCAGCATTTT. Drawing the rest from reference TRBV7-8 and TRBJ1-5, the complete variable domain is GAGVSQSPRYKVAKRGQDVALRCDPISGHVSLFWYQQALGQGPEFLTYFQNEAQLDKSGLPSDRFFAERPEGSVSTLKIQRTQQEDSAVYLCASSPVGRQSHQPQHFGDGTRLSIL.